This T cell receptor beta chain was sequenced during a study of blood T cell repertoires in COVID-19. Study context: The origin of the acute and convalescent COVID-19 samples was the United States, Italy and Spain. PBMCs, B-cell-depleted T cells, or T cells were the source of the cDNA or gDNA that made up the material.

CDR3 length: 14 residues. The ends lost 1 base at V and 8 bases at J; junction bases unmatched: 7. CDR1 ENHRY and CDR2 SYGVKD come from the germline V gene. Seattle patient enrollment occurred during active infection, with longitudinal follow-up thereafter. Methods used by the authors: How many nucleated cells were present was estimated from reference gene primer amplification. Sequenced by immunoSEQ multiplex PCR; TCRdb stores in-frame clones only, minus some. D and trimming were read from the DNA, whereas the V and J calls and clone size are those reported in that table. Among 120,000 to 150,000 clones listed, 70% to 90% were seen once.

The J gene is TRBJ1-2, the V gene TRBV10-3; 7 positions agree with TRBD1. The sequence was collected from a woman aged 55-70 years with COVID-19, enrolled during active disease. Sequences were obtained from peripheral blood. The CDR3 protein is CAISEFGQARGYTF. In nucleotides, the CDR3 is TGTGCCATCAGTGAGTTCGGACAGGCGCGGGGCTACACCTTC.